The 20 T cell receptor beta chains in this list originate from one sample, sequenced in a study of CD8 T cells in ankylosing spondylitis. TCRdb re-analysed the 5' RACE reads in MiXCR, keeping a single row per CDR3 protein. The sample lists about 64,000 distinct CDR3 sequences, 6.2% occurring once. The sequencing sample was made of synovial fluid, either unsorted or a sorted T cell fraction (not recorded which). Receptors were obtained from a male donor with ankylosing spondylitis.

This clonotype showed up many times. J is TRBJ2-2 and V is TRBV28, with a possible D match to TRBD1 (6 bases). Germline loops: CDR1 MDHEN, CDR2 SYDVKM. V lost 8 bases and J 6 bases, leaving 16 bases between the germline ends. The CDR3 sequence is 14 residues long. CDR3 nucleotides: TGTGCCAGCCGCCCAGGGGCGAGCGCCGGGGAGCTGTTTTTT. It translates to CASRPGASAGELFF.

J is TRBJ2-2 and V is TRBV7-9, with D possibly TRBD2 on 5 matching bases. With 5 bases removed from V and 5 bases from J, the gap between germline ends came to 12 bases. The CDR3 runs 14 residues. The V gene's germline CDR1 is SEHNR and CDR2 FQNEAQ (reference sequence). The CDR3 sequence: CASSPLPGTGELFF. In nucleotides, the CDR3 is TGTGCCAGCAGCCCCCTTCCGGGGACCGGGGAGCTGTTTTTT.

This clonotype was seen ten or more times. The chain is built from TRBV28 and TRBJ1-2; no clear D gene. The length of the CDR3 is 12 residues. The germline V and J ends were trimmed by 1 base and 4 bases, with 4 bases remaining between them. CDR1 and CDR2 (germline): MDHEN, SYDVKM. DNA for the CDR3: TGTGCCAGCAGTTTATTGGCCTATGGCTACACCTTC. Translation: CASSLLAYGYTF.

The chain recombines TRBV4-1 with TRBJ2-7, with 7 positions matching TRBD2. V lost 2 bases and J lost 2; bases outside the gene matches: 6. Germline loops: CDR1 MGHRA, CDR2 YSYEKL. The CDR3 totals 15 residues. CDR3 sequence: CASSQRASGTYEQYF. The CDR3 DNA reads TGCGCCAGCAGCCAACGGGCTAGCGGTACCTACGAGCAGTACTTC.

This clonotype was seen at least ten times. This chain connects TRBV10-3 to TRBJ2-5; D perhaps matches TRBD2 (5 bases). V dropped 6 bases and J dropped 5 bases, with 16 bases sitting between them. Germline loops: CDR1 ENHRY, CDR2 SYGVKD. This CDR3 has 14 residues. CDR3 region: CAISKADLRETQYF. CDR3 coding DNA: TGTGCCATCAGCAAAGCGGACCTGCGGGAGACCCAGTACTTC.

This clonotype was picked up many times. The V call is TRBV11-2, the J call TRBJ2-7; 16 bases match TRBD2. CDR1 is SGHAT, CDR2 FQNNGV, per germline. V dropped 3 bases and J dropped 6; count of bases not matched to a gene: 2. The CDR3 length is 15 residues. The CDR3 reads CASSLGLAGGGEQYF. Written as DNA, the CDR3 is TGTGCCAGCAGCTTGGGACTAGCGGGAGGGGGCGAGCAGTACTTC.

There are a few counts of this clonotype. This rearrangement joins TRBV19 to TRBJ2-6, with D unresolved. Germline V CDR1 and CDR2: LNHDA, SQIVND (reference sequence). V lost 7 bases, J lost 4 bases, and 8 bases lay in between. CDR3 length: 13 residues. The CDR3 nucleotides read TGTGCCAGTACCGCTACCGGGGCCAACGTCCTGACTTTC. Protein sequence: CASTATGANVLTF.

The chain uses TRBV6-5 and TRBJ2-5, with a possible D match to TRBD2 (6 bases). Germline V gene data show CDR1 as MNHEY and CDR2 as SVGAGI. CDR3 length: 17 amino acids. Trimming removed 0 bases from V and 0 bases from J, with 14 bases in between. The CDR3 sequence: CASSYSRRRRDQETQYF. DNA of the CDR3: TGTGCCAGCAGTTACTCGAGGCGTAGGAGGGACCAAGAGACCCAGTACTTC.

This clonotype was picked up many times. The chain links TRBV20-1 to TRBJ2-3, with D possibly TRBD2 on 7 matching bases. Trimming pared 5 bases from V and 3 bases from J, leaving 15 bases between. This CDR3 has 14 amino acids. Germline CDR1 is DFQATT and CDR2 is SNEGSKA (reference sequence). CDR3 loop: CSAGRGAETDTQYF. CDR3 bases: TGCAGTGCTGGGAGGGGGGCGGAGACAGATACGCAGTATTTT.

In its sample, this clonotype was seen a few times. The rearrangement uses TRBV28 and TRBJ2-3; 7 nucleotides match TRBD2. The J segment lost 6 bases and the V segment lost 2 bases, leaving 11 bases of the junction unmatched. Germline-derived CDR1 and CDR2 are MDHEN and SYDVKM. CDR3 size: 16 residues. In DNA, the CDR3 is TGTGCCAGCAGTTTAGAATCTGGCGGGAGTTGGGATACGCAGTATTTT. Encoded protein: CASSLESGGSWDTQYF.

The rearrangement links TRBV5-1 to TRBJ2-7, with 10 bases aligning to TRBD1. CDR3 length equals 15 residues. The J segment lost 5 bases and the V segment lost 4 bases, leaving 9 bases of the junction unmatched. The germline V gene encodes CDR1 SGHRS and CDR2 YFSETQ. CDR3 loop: CASSLGTGVSDEQYF. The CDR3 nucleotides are TGCGCCAGCAGCCTCGGGACAGGGGTGTCCGACGAGCAGTACTTC.

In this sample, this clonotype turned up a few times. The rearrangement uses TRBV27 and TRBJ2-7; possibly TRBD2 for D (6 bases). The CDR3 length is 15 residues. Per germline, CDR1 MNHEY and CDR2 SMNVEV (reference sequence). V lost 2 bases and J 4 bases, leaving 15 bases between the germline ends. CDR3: CASSLGAGIWYEQYF. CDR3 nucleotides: TGTGCCAGCAGTTTAGGCGCGGGGATTTGGTACGAGCAGTACTTC.

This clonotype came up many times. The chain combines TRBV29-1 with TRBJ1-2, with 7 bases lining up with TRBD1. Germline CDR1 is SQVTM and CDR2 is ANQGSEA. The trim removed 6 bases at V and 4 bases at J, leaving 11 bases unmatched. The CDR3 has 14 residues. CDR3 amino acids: CSVARQGLGYGYTF. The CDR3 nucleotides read TGCAGCGTGGCAAGACAGGGTTTGGGCTATGGCTACACCTTC.

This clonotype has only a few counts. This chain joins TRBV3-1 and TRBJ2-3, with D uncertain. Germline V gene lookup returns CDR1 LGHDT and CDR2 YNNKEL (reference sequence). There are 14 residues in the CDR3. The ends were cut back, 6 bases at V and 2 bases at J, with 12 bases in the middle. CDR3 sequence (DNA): TGTGCCAGCAGGACGGGCCAAGACACAGATACGCAGTATTTT. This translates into CASRTGQDTDTQYF.

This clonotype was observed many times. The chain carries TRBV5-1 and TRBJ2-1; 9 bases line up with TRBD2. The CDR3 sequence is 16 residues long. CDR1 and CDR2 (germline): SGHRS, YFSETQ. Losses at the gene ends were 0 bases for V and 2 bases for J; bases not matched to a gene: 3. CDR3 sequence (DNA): TGCGCCAGCAGCTTGGTCCCTAGCGGGACCTACAATGAGCAGTTCTTC. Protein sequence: CASSLVPSGTYNEQFF.

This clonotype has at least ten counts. The DNA of the CDR3 is TGCGCCAGCAGCTCGGGACTAGCGGGAGGAGGGGATACGCAGTATTTT. This codes for CASSSGLAGGGDTQYF. The rearrangement links TRBV5-1 to TRBJ2-3, with 15 bases lining up with TRBD2. The CDR3 extends over 16 amino acids. Trimming cost V 3 bases and J 6 bases; bases outside gene matches: 5. The germline gives CDR1 SGHRS, CDR2 YFSETQ.

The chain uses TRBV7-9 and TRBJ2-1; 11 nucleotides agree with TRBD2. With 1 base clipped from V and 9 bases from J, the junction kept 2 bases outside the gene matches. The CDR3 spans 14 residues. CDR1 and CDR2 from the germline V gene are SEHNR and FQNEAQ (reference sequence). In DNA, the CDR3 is TGTGCCAGCAGCTTAGACCTAGCGGGAGGTGAGCAGTTCTTC. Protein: CASSLDLAGGEQFF.

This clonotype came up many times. This CDR3 reads CATSDPAGGFNEQFF. In DNA, the CDR3 is TGTGCCACCAGTGACCCAGCGGGAGGCTTCAATGAGCAGTTCTTC. J is TRBJ2-1 and V is TRBV24-1; 9 bases match TRBD2. V trimming: 4 bases; J trimming: 6 bases; junction bases outside the gene matches: 6. The CDR3 consists of 15 residues. CDR1 is KGHDR, CDR2 SFDVKD, per germline.

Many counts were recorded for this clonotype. The CDR3 loop is CASSPLASGANNEQFF. CDR3 coding DNA: TGTGCCAGCAGCCCGCTGGCTAGCGGGGCCAACAATGAGCAGTTCTTC. V is TRBV7-6 and J is TRBJ2-1; 9 nucleotides agree with TRBD2. Germline V gene data show CDR1 as SGHVS and CDR2 as FNYEAQ. The CDR3 is 16 residues long. Trimming cost V 5 bases and J 5 bases; bases outside gene matches: 10.

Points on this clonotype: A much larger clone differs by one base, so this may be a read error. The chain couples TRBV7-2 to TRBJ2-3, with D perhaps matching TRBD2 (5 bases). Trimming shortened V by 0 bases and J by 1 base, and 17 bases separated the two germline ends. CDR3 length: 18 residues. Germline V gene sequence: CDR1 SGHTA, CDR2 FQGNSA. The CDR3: CASSLARGSRKGTDTQYF. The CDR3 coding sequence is TGTGCCAGCAGCTTAGCACGGGGTAGCCGCAAAGGCACAGATACGCAGTATTTT.